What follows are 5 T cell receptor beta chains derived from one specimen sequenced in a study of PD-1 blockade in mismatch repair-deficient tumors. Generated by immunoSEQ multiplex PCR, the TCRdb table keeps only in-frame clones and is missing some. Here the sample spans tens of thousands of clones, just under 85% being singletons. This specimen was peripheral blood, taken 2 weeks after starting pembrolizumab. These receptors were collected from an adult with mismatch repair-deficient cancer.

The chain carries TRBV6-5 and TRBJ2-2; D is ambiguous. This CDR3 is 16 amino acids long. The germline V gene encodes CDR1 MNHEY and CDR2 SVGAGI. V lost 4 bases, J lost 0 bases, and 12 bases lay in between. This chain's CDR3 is CASSWSPQANTGELFF. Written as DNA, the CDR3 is TGTGCCAGCAGTTGGTCGCCTCAGGCGAACACCGGGGAGCTGTTTTTT.

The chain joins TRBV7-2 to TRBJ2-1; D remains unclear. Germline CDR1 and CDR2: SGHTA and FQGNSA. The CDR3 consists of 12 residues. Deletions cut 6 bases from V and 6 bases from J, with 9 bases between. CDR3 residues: CASRAEVNEQFF. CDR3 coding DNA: TGTGCCAGCAGGGCCGAGGTCAATGAGCAGTTCTTC.

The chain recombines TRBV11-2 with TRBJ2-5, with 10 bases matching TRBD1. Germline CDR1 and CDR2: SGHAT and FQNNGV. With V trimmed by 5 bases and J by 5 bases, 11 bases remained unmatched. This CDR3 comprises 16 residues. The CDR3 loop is CASSPRDRGRGETQYF. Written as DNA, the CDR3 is TGTGCCAGCAGCCCGCGTGACAGGGGGCGCGGGGAGACCCAGTACTTC.

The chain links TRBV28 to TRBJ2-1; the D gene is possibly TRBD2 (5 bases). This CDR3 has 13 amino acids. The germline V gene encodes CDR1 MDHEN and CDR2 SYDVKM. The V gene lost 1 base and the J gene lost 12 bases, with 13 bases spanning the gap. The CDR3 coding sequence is TGTGCCAGCAGTTTATCGAGAGCCGGGGTGCAGTTCTTC. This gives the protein CASSLSRAGVQFF.

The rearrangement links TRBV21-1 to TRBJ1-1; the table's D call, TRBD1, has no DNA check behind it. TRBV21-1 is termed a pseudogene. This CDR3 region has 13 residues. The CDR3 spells CASSLQGNTEAFF. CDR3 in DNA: TGTGCCAGCAGCCTACAGGGGAACACTGAAGCTTTCTTT.